Listed here are 17 T cell receptor beta chains from one sample, sequenced in a study of blood T cells in healthy people across ages. Next came a second PCR, run for about 7 to 12 cycles, which used a sample-barcoded 5' primer along with a J-beta primer mix. TCRdb used MiXCR to reprocess the 5' RACE reads, holding one entry per CDR3 protein. The table includes about 640,000 distinct CDR3 sequences, approximately 40% detected once. What was sequenced was blood. These receptors all come from an elderly man in good health.

This chain uses TRBV5-1 with TRBJ2-5; D is perhaps TRBD1 (6 bases). The J call is doubtful: the DNA matches TRBJ2-7 better. In germline, CDR1 is SGHRS, CDR2 YFSETQ. This CDR3 is built from 13 residues. Here the CDR3 reads CASSLDREYEQYF. DNA of the CDR3: TGCGCCAGCAGCTTGGACAGGGAGTACGAGCAGTACTTC.

This clonotype appeared a few times. The chain combines TRBV20-1 with TRBJ2-1, with 9 bases identical to TRBD2. The germline CDR1 and CDR2 sequences are DFQATT and SNEGSKA (reference sequence). The CDR3 totals 15 residues. The ends lost 1 base at V and 4 bases at J; junction bases unmatched: 5. This CDR3 is CSARGAGGWYNEQFF. In nucleotides, the CDR3 is TGCAGTGCTAGAGGAGCGGGAGGATGGTACAATGAGCAGTTCTTC.

V gene TRBV27 combines with J gene TRBJ1-2; weak D call: TRBD1 (5 bases). The CDR3 is 15 residues long. V lost 5 bases, J lost 5 bases, and 18 bases lay in between. CDR1 MNHEY and CDR2 SMNVEV come from the germline V gene (reference sequence). The CDR3 coding sequence is TGTGCCAGCAGTGGAGAGGGGACGCGGAATTATGGCTACACCTTC. Protein sequence: CASSGEGTRNYGYTF.

The genes are TRBV10-3 and TRBJ2-7; D unresolved. Germline V lookup: CDR1 ENHRY, CDR2 SYGVKD. The CDR3 has 13 residues. V was clipped by 3 bases and J by 7 bases, with 13 bases between them. The chain's CDR3 is CAISEITVGEQYF. CDR3 in DNA: TGTGCCATCAGTGAAATAACAGTTGGAGAGCAGTACTTC.

The gene calls are TRBV28 and TRBJ2-5; D might be TRBD2 (5 bases). V was pared by 4 bases and J by 11 bases, with 17 bases between. Germline CDR1 reads MDHEN; CDR2 reads SYDVKM. The CDR3 length is 13 residues. CDR3 sequence reads: CASSSSSLREQYF. CDR3 bases: TGTGCCAGCAGTTCCTCGTCCCTTAGGGAGCAGTACTTC.

V usage is TRBV4-3 and J usage is TRBJ2-2; no reliable D call. The CDR3 sequence is 15 residues long. V was clipped by 0 bases and J by 8 bases, with 13 bases between them. Germline assignment: CDR1 LGHNA and CDR2 YSLEER. CDR3 sequence reads: CASSQDKTPSGELFF. DNA for the CDR3: TGCGCCAGCAGCCAAGATAAGACTCCGTCGGGGGAGCTGTTTTTT.

This clonotype was recorded only once. The chain combines TRBV4-3 with TRBJ1-1; D unresolved. Germline V gene data show CDR1 as LGHNA and CDR2 as YSLEER. The CDR3 spans 12 residues. V was trimmed by 1 base and J by 10 bases, leaving 10 bases between them. The CDR3 sequence is CASSQGGSVAFF. CDR3 sequence (DNA): TGCGCCAGCAGCCAAGGGGGTTCTGTAGCTTTCTTT.

This sequence joins TRBV29-1 and TRBJ2-7; 10 bases fit TRBD1. The germline V gene encodes CDR1 SQVTM and CDR2 ANQGSEA. This CDR3 is built from 14 residues. With 3 bases clipped from V and 2 bases from J, the junction kept 4 bases outside the gene matches. CDR3 sequence reads: CSVEKGQGTYEQYF. In nucleotides, the CDR3 is TGCAGCGTTGAGAAGGGACAGGGGACCTACGAGCAGTACTTC.

This clonotype was detected a few times. The J gene is TRBJ1-1, the V gene TRBV28; 9 nucleotides agree with TRBD1. Germline V CDR1 and CDR2: MDHEN, SYDVKM. J was trimmed by 1 base and V by 7 bases; bases with no gene match: 7. The CDR3 extends over 15 amino acids. CDR3 in amino acids: CASIEQGQGNTEAFF. Here the CDR3 DNA reads TGTGCCAGCATCGAACAGGGACAGGGGAACACTGAAGCTTTCTTT.

This clonotype appeared a few times. A much more abundant neighbour one base away suggests this may be a read error. The J gene is TRBJ2-1, the V gene TRBV4-2; 16 bases fit TRBD2. The CDR3 length is 15 residues. Germline values: CDR1 LGHNA, CDR2 YNFKEQ. The CDR3 nucleotides read TGTGCCGGCAGCCAAGACGGGACTAGCGGGAGGGATGTGTTCTTC. The encoded protein is CAGSQDGTSGRDVFF.

This rearrangement joins TRBV20-1 to TRBJ2-7, with a weak D call TRBD1 (6 bases). CDR1 and CDR2 (germline): DFQATT, SNEGSKA (reference sequence). The V end lost 0 bases, the J end lost 4 bases, and 13 bases lay between the germline ends. The CDR3 length is 14 residues. The CDR3 DNA follows: TGCAGTGCTAGAGATCGGGTCAGGGGATACGAGCAGTACTTC. This gives the protein CSARDRVRGYEQYF.

The chain couples TRBV5-1 to TRBJ2-5; TRBD2 matches 12 bases. The ends lost 7 bases at V and 5 bases at J; junction bases unmatched: 21. Germline CDR1 SGHRS, CDR2 YFSETQ. This CDR3 comprises 19 residues. The CDR3 DNA is TGCGCCAGCGGAGGGAACCGGGACAGGACTAGCGGGATGGTGGAGACCCAGTACTTC. The encoded protein is CASGGNRDRTSGMVETQYF. The full variable domain, with the rest looked up from reference TRBV5-1 and TRBJ2-5, is KAGVTQTPRYLIKTRGQQVTLSCSPISGHRSVSWYQQTPGQGLQFLFEYFSETQRNKGNFPGRFSGRQFSNSRSEMNVSTLELGDSALYLCASGGNRDRTSGMVETQYFGPGTRLLVL.

This clonotype was observed a handful of times. The genes are TRBV5-5 and TRBJ2-5; D is possibly TRBD1 or TRBD2 (5 bases each). Looked up from germline, CDR1 is SGHKS and CDR2 is YYEKEE (reference sequence). Trimming left V 3 bases short and J 4 bases short, with 13 bases between. CDR3 length equals 14 residues. The CDR3 protein is CASSSTPGRETQYF. CDR3 coding DNA: TGTGCCAGCAGCTCCACTCCAGGGAGAGAGACCCAGTACTTC.

The chain recombines TRBV10-2 with TRBJ2-1, with 7 bases aligning to TRBD2. Germline V lookup: CDR1 WSHSY, CDR2 SAAADI. CDR3 size: 13 residues. Trimming at V came to 8 bases and at J to 6 bases, leaving 7 bases not matched to a gene. DNA of the CDR3: TGCGCCAGCGAGCGGGGTCCCACCAATGAGCAGTTCTTC. Residues: CASERGPTNEQFF.

The J gene is TRBJ2-5, the V gene TRBV10-3, with D unresolved. The closer fit of TRBJ2-7 to the DNA end suggests the J call may be wrong. CDR3 length: 17 amino acids. Germline CDR1 reads ENHRY; CDR2 reads SYGVKD. The CDR3 nucleotides read TGTGCCATCAGTGAAGTCTTGGGCAGACGGAACCTTGACGAGCAGTACTTC. Translated, it gives CAISEVLGRRNLDEQYF.

On this clonotype: A much larger clone differs by one base, so this may be a read error. The chain recombines TRBV7-2 with TRBJ2-3; 8 bases align to TRBD2. The CDR3 totals 13 residues. Germline V lookup: CDR1 SGHTA, CDR2 FQGNSA. The V segment lost 2 bases and the J segment 6 bases; nucleotides outside the gene matches: 1. The CDR3: CASSLQRGDTQYF. CDR3 sequence (DNA): TGTGCCAGCAGCTTACAGCGGGGGGATACGCAGTATTTT. The whole variable domain, filled in from reference TRBV7-2 and TRBJ2-3, reads GAGVSQSPSNKVTEKGKDVELRCDPISGHTALYWYRQSLGQGLEFLIYFQGNSAPDKSGLPSDRFSAERTGGSVSTLTIQRTQQEDSAVYLCASSLQRGDTQYFGPGTRLTVL.

This clonotype was detected a few times. The V call is TRBV7-2, the J call TRBJ2-3; a possible D gene is TRBD1 (6 bases). This CDR3 comprises 16 residues. Germline CDR1 SGHTA, CDR2 FQGNSA. Trimming left V 0 bases short and J 0 bases short, with 10 bases between. The CDR3 nucleotides are TGTGCCAGCAGCTTAGCGTTCGGACAGAGCACAGATACGCAGTATTTT. Its translation is CASSLAFGQSTDTQYF.